Listed here are 8 T cell receptor beta chains from one sample, sequenced in a study of cytomegalovirus exposure and HLA in healthy donors. The PCR contained 60 Vbeta and 13 Jbeta primers. Clones were sequenced by immunoSEQ multiplex PCR, and TCRdb holds only the in-frame ones, with some missing. The sample lists about 150,000 clones, roughly 85% occurring once. Material for sequencing was PBMCs. The source is a male donor in good health and CMV-seronegative.

DNA for the CDR3: TGTGCCAGCAGCGTAGAACTAGTGCGGGAGACCCAGTACTTC. It is translated as CASSVELVRETQYF. This chain links TRBV9 with TRBJ2-5; possible D gene TRBD2, 5 bases. V lost 0 bases and J lost 5, with 11 bases in between. Per germline, CDR1 SGDLS and CDR2 YYNGEE. The CDR3 is 14 residues long.

This chain links TRBV5-4 with TRBJ2-3; TRBD1 matches at 7 bases. From germline, CDR1 is SGHNT and CDR2 YYREEE (reference sequence). J lost 1 base, V lost 3 bases, and 5 bases had no gene match. The CDR3 has 15 residues. The CDR3 sequence: CASSSTGVGTDTQYF. The DNA for the CDR3 is TGTGCCAGCAGCTCAACAGGGGTGGGCACAGATACGCAGTATTTT.

This sequence joins TRBV15 and TRBJ1-6; D might be TRBD1 (5 bases). The V and J ends lost 5 bases and 4 bases respectively, with 15 bases between them. The CDR3 runs 16 residues. Germline V gives CDR1 LNHNV, CDR2 YYDKDF (reference sequence). The CDR3 is CATSSQMGLYNSPLHF. CDR3 DNA: TGTGCCACCAGCTCCCAAATGGGACTTTATAATTCACCCCTCCACTTT. The full variable domain, its missing parts supplied by reference TRBV15 and TRBJ1-6, is DAMVIQNPRYQVTQFGKPVTLSCSQTLNHNVMYWYQQKSSQAPKLLFHYYDKDFNNEADTPDNFQSRRPNTSFCFLDIRSPGLGDTAMYLCATSSQMGLYNSPLHFGNGTRLTVT.

On this clone: Other DNA sequences in the same sample also yield this CDR3. This chain joins TRBV30 and TRBJ2-2; a weak D match, TRBD2 (5 bases). V was shortened by 0 bases and J by 5 bases, with 7 bases between the two germline ends. Germline V gene data show CDR1 as GTSNPN and CDR2 as SVGIG (reference sequence). This CDR3 has 13 residues. As DNA, the CDR3 is TGTGCCTGGAGTGTACGGGGTACCGGGGAGCTGTTTTTT. Encoded protein: CAWSVRGTGELFF.

This clone was observed a single time. The rearrangement joins TRBV7-9 to TRBJ1-4, with D possibly being TRBD1 (5 bases). The CDR3 spans 14 residues. The germline gives CDR1 SEHNR, CDR2 FQNEAQ (reference sequence). Trimming took off 5 bases at V and 8 bases at J, with 15 bases between the two ends. CDR3 loop: CASSVGGGSEKLFF. In nucleotides, the CDR3 is TGTGCCAGCAGCGTGGGGGGAGGCTCGGAAAAACTGTTTTTT.

This chain uses TRBV9 with TRBJ1-1; TRBD1 aligns across 8 bases. This CDR3 is built from 15 residues. Germline CDR1 and CDR2: SGDLS and YYNGEE. After removal of 0 bases from V and 2 bases from J, the junction contained 3 bases not matched to a gene. This CDR3 reads CASSVGTGPNTEAFF. The CDR3 nucleotides are TGTGCCAGCAGCGTAGGGACAGGGCCAAACACTGAAGCTTTCTTT. The full variable domain, completed using reference TRBV9 and TRBJ1-1, is DSGVTQTPKHLITATGQRVTLRCSPRSGDLSVYWYQQSLDQGLQFLIQYYNGEERAKGNILERFSAQQFPDLHSELNLSSLELGDSALYFCASSVGTGPNTEAFFGQGTRLTVV.

The chain combines TRBV7-6 with TRBJ1-1; a possible D gene is TRBD1 (5 bases). Germline V gives CDR1 SGHVS, CDR2 FNYEAQ. Trimming took off 2 bases at V and 3 bases at J, with 10 bases between the two ends. The CDR3 covers 14 residues. The CDR3 DNA sequence: TGTGCCAGCAGCTTACTTGGGGCCCACACTGAAGCTTTCTTT. Its protein product is CASSLLGAHTEAFF. The full variable domain, completed using reference TRBV7-6 and TRBJ1-1, is GAGVSQSPRYKVTKRGQDVALRCDPISGHVSLYWYRQALGQGPEFLTYFNYEAQQDKSGLPNDRFSAERPEGSISTLTIQRTEQRDSAMYRCASSLLGAHTEAFFGQGTRLTVV.

The chain is built from TRBV7-9 and TRBJ2-1, with 7 positions matching TRBD1. The CDR3 has 13 residues. V gave up 4 bases and J gave up 7 bases; unmatched junction bases: 4. Germline CDR1 and CDR2: SEHNR and FQNEAQ (reference sequence). CDR3 loop: CASSSPGGNEQFF. CDR3 in DNA: TGTGCCAGCAGCTCGCCAGGGGGAAATGAGCAGTTCTTC.